This T cell receptor (beta chain) was recovered during a study of PD-L1 blockade in urothelial cancer. Across the whole study: When patients started atezolizumab in the mid-2010s, it was given at 1,200 mg intravenously every 3 weeks. Patients arrived having already received 0 to 3 prior chemotherapy regimens. Males with bladder-origin urothelial cancer made up twenty-five of 29 patients.

Study-level results: Enhanced expansion of tumor-associated blood clones at 3 weeks characterized durable-benefit patients.

The sample's time point: pretreatment peripheral blood. Sequenced by immunoSEQ multiplex PCR; TCRdb stores in-frame clones only, minus some. The sample contains roughly 67,000 clones, about 86% of which appear only once. V gave up 0 bases and J gave up 2 bases; unmatched junction bases: 9. The CDR3 spans 17 residues. In germline, CDR1 is SGDLS, CDR2 YYNGEE. As regards this clone: Its target is unknown.

The TCR was taken from a man aged 55 to 70 with urothelial cancer. V is TRBV9 and J is TRBJ2-5; 8 nucleotides agree with TRBD2. The material was PBMCs, obtained around atezolizumab (anti-PD-L1) treatment. In nucleotides, the CDR3 is TGTGCCAGCAGCGTAGGGTGGGGACTAGGAAGGCAAGAGACCCAGTACTTC. Translation: CASSVGWGLGRQETQYF.